This record covers a single T cell receptor (delta chain). This may be a read error, as it is one base from a much larger clone. The sample contains more than one DNA sequence encoding this CDR3. Gammadelta T cells were flow-sorted from PBMC into Vgamma9/Vdelta2+ and Vdelta2-negative populations for bulk analysis. TCRdb used CATT to re-call clones from the multiplex PCR reads. The data show 70,000 to 95,000 delta-chain clones, with around 1.4% seen just once and about 10% held by the top ten. The source of the sample is a study of γδ T cells in repeated Plasmodium falciparum infection. Germline V CDR1 and CDR2: GEAIGNYY, EKD. This CDR3 contains 23 residues. Trimming took 0 bases from V and 0 from J; bases not matched to a gene: 21.

The TCR originated in a pool of human donors (malaria-infected and uninfected, not separated). The sequenced material came from gamma-delta T cells from blood. The J gene is TRDJ1, the V gene TRDV2, with 13 bases matching TRDD3. TCRdb records no J gene; here it was assigned by comparing the DNA to germline. This chain's CDR3 is CACDTGATPLLGDTRAYTDKLIF. The CDR3 DNA reads TGTGCCTGTGACACCGGTGCTACCCCTCTACTGGGGGATACGCGGGCATACACCGATAAACTCATCTTT.